This is a list of T cell receptor beta chains from one sample in a study of blood T cell repertoires in COVID-19. Clones were sequenced by immunoSEQ multiplex PCR, and TCRdb holds only the in-frame ones, with some missing. Seen here are under 60,000 clones, around 90% observed once, and the top ten hold about 9.4%. Sequences were obtained from peripheral blood. Receptor source: a human donor with acute or convalescent COVID-19. The donor label of this sample is uncertain. CDR3s include the opening cysteine and the closing phenylalanine or tryptophan. A D gene is named only where the DNA matches it firmly. Rows give clone size only sometimes, using once, few, many, or a class for an expanded clone.

>TRBV28|TRBD1|once|TRBJ1-5
CASKPYGTGGGQPQHF
TGTGCCAGCAAACCTTACGGGACAGGGGGTGGTCAGCCCCAGCATTTT
>TRBV11-3|NA|once|TRBJ2-3
CASSPSTDTQYF
TGTGCCAGCAGCCCGAGCACAGATACGCAGTATTTT
>TRBV18|NA|NA|TRBJ2-3
CASSPTGLSTDTQYF
TGTGCCAGCTCACCGACGGGACTTAGCACAGATACGCAGTATTTT
>TRBV19|TRBD1|few|TRBJ2-2
CASGRDRGTGELFF
TGTGCCAGTGGACGGGACAGGGGCACCGGGGAGCTGTTTTTT
>TRBV5-1|NA|few|TRBJ2-2
CASSSGQSGELFF
TGCGCCAGCAGCTCTGGACAGTCCGGGGAGCTGTTTTTT
>TRBV5-1|NA|few|TRBJ2-2
CASTLGVSTGELFF
TGCGCCAGCACCCTAGGGGTGAGCACCGGGGAGCTGTTTTTT
>TRBV6-6|TRBD1|NA|TRBJ1-4
CASRTGTGSYNEKLFF
TGTGCCAGCAGGACCGGGACAGGTTCTTATAATGAAAAACTGTTTTTT
>TRBV12-5|NA|NA|TRBJ1-5
CASGQGNSNQPQHF
TGTGCTAGTGGTCAGGGGAACTCCAATCAGCCCCAGCATTTT
>TRBV3-1/TRBV3-2|NA|NA|TRBJ1-4
CASSQGIGGGEKLFF
TGTGCCAGCAGCCAAGGCATAGGGGGAGGGGAAAAACTGTTTTTT
>TRBV6-5|NA|NA|TRBJ1-1
CASRREAGSTEAFF
TGTGCCAGCCGCCGAGAGGCGGGGAGCACTGAAGCTTTCTTT
>TRBV2|NA|NA|TRBJ2-3
CASRVGLGADTQYF
TGTGCCAGCAGGGTGGGCCTAGGGGCAGATACGCAGTATTTT
>TRBV7-2|TRBD1|NA|TRBJ2-5
CASSFQGTGRGETQYF
TGTGCCAGCAGCTTTCAAGGGACAGGGAGGGGAGAGACCCAGTACTTC
>TRBV6-4|TRBD1|NA|TRBJ2-1
CASSDGQGPYNEQFF
TGTGCCAGCAGTGACGGACAGGGGCCCTACAATGAGCAGTTCTTC
>TRBV18|TRBD2|NA|TRBJ2-1
CASSPPSGGGDEQFF
TGTGCCAGCTCCCCCCCCAGCGGGGGAGGGGATGAGCAGTTCTTC
>TRBV7-9|TRBD1|NA|TRBJ2-6
CASSLTPNRGDGANVLTF
TGTGCCAGCAGCTTAACGCCCAACAGGGGCGATGGGGCCAACGTCCTGACTTTC
>TRBV28|NA|NA|TRBJ2-2
CASSLLENTGELFF
TGTGCCAGCAGTTTATTAGAGAACACCGGGGAGCTGTTTTTT
>TRBV7-9|NA|few|TRBJ2-7
CASSLVLASGEEQYF
TGTGCCAGCAGCTTAGTCTTGGCGTCAGGGGAAGAGCAGTACTTC
>TRBV9|NA|NA|TRBJ2-5
CASSVGRGGETQYF
TGTGCCAGCAGCGTTGGCCGCGGCGGGGAGACCCAGTACTTC
>TRBV4-2|NA|once|TRBJ1-4
CASSQGSRGKDEKLFF
TGTGCCAGCAGCCAAGGGAGCAGGGGTAAGGATGAAAAACTGTTTTTT
>TRBV18|TRBD1|NA|TRBJ1-2
CASSPEQGADYGYTF
TGTGCCAGCTCACCGGAACAGGGGGCCGACTATGGCTACACCTTC
>TRBV28|NA|once|TRBJ2-5
CASSSAGFVETQYF
TGTGCCAGCAGTTCGGCAGGCTTTGTGGAGACCCAGTACTTC